This T cell receptor beta chain was found in a study of T cell clonality in common variable immunodeficiency. General study results and limits: Fewer TCRbeta clones were shared among CVID subjects than controls. Patient heterogeneity in the CVID cohort limited correlations between repertoire features and clinical complications.

This clone was seen repeatedly, ten times or more. The target antigen is unknown. With the read ending 3 residues before the CDR3 end, the germline J gene is used to fill in that end. Assay used: immunoSEQ multiplex PCR; TCRdb lists only in-frame clones, some missing. This repertoire holds approximately 57,000 clones, and none appear only once. Germline V CDR1 and CDR2: SGHRS, YFSETQ. The CDR3 is 15 residues long. Trimming stripped 0 bases from V and 1 base from J, with 7 bases between. The rearrangement joins TRBV5-1 to TRBJ2-2; D ambiguous. The sample was peripheral blood mononuclear cells. The receptor was isolated from a person aged 18 to 75 in good health. The CDR3 region is CASSLELMNTGELFF. CDR3 bases read: TGCGCCAGCAGCTTGGAGCTAATGAACACCGGGGAG. The full variable domain, rest sourced from reference TRBV5-1 and TRBJ2-2, is KAGVTQTPRYLIKTRGQQVTLSCSPISGHRSVSWYQQTPGQGLQFLFEYFSETQRNKGNFPGRFSGRQFSNSRSEMNVSTLELGDSALYLCASSLELMNTGELFFGEGSRLTVL.